This T cell receptor beta chain was observed in a study of beta chain features in type 1 diabetes. This clone was seen a handful of times. The target antigen is unknown. CDR1 is MNHEY, CDR2 SMNVEV, per germline (reference sequence). Trimming took off 2 bases at V and 3 bases at J, with 17 bases between the two ends. The CDR3 has 16 amino acids. Findings of the study overall: Type 1 diabetes patients had fewer VDJ junction insertions and more deletions.

Purities in excess of 95% were seen in all sorted populations. Sequencing targeted expressed TCRB transcripts, as all isolated RNA had been reverse transcribed. Profiling relied on immunoSEQ multiplex PCR, and the TCRdb table lists in-frame clones only, not all of them. The sample shows over 350,000 clones, over 12% of them seen only once. The chain employs TRBV27 and TRBJ2-7; D is possibly TRBD2 (6 bases). Sequenced input: naive CD4+ T cells from blood. The TCR comes from a woman aged 18-29 years in good health. The CDR3, as DNA: TGTGCCAGCAGTTTAAGGTCTAGCGCTCGCTACTACGAGCAGTACTTC. Residues: CASSLRSSARYYEQYF.